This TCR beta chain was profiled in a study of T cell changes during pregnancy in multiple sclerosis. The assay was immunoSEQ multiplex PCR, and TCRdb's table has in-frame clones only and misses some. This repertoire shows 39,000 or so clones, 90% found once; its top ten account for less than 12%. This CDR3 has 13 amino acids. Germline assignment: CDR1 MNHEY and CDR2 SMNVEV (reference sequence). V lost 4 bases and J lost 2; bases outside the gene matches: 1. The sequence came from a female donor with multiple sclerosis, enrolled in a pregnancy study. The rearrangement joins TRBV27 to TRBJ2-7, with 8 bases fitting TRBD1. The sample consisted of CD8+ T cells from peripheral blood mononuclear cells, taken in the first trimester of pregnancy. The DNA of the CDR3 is TGTGCCAGCAGTTCGACAGGGGCCTACGAGCAGTACTTC. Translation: CASSSTGAYEQYF.